These 21 T cell receptor beta chains share one sample of origin, sequenced in a study of OX40 agonist ivuxolimab in advanced cancers. Repertoires were generated with immunoSEQ multiplex PCR, while TCRdb's copy carries only in-frame clones and drops some. The sample has some 20,000 clones, 80% to 90% seen once; the top ten hold approximately 3%. Sequencing used CD4+ or CD8+ T cells sorted from blood, obtained in a trial of the OX40 agonist ivuxolimab. These receptors all come from an adult with an advanced solid tumor such as melanoma, head and neck, liver or kidney cancer.

The chain has TRBV11-2 and TRBJ1-3, with 7 bases matching TRBD1. With V trimmed by 1 base and J by 0 bases, 6 bases remained unmatched. The germline CDR1 and CDR2 sequences are SGHAT and FQNNGV. CDR3 length: 17 residues. Written as DNA, the CDR3 is TGTGCCAGCAGCTTAGGGTACGGGGACAGCTCTGGAAACACCATATATTTT. Translated, it gives CASSLGYGDSSGNTIYF.

In this sample, this clone turned up once. The chain employs TRBV7-2 and TRBJ2-5; the D gene is possibly TRBD1 (5 bases). The CDR3 is 14 amino acids. V dropped 5 bases and J dropped 1 base, with 11 bases sitting between them. CDR1 is SGHTA and CDR2 is FQGNSA in the germline V gene. CDR3 DNA sequence: TGTGCCAGCAGCGCCTCAGGGTTCCAAGAGACCCAGTACTTC. This gives the protein CASSASGFQETQYF. Using reference TRBV7-2 and TRBJ2-5 for the parts outside the CDR3, the full variable domain is GAGVSQSPSNKVTEKGKDVELRCDPISGHTALYWYRQSLGQGLEFLIYFQGNSAPDKSGLPSDRFSAERTGGSVSTLTIQRTQQEDSAVYLCASSASGFQETQYFGPGTRLLVL.

The chain has TRBV18 and TRBJ1-1, with 11 bases fitting TRBD1. The ends lost 2 bases at V and 0 bases at J; junction bases unmatched: 11. CDR3 length: 19 residues. The germline CDR1 and CDR2 sequences are KGHSH and LQKENI. The CDR3 bases are TGTGCCAGCTCACCAAACCGGGACAGGGGGGATCGTTTGAACACTGAAGCTTTCTTT. Amino acid sequence: CASSPNRDRGDRLNTEAFF.

The rearrangement uses TRBV4-2 and TRBJ2-1; a possible D gene is TRBD2 (5 bases). V shed 3 bases and J shed 0 bases, with 9 bases lying between them. CDR1 and CDR2 from the germline V gene are LGHNA and YNFKEQ. The CDR3 spans 15 residues. CDR3 sequence (DNA): TGTGCCAGCAGCCAGGCGAGGGTCTCCTACAATGAGCAGTTCTTC. Its translation: CASSQARVSYNEQFF.

V and J are TRBV6-5 and TRBJ1-3; D is possibly TRBD1 (5 bases). CDR3 length: 16 residues. Trimming removed 2 bases at V and 2 bases at J, with 13 bases between. The germline CDR1 and CDR2 sequences are MNHEY and SVGAGI. CDR3 amino acids: CASSYGLGGTGNTIYF. CDR3 nucleotide sequence: TGTGCCAGCAGTTACGGACTCGGGGGGACTGGAAACACCATATATTTT.

This rearrangement joins TRBV15 to TRBJ2-5; D might be TRBD2 (5 bases). Trimming took 0 bases from V and 1 from J, leaving 12 bases between them. Germline V gene sequence: CDR1 LNHNV, CDR2 YYDKDF (reference sequence). The CDR3 extends over 16 amino acids. CDR3 residues: CATSRDLGVAQETQYF. The CDR3 DNA follows: TGTGCCACCAGCAGAGATCTCGGGGTCGCCCAAGAGACCCAGTACTTC.

The DNA for the CDR3 is TGTGCCAGCAGTCTAATGGGACTTTCTAACTATGGCTACACCTTC. It codes for CASSLMGLSNYGYTF. The V gene is TRBV6-1, the J gene TRBJ1-2; D is perhaps TRBD1 (5 bases). The CDR3 consists of 15 residues. Trimming took 5 bases from V and 0 from J, leaving 13 bases between them. Germline loops: CDR1 MNHNS, CDR2 SASEGT.

This sequence joins TRBV13 and TRBJ1-1; D is unresolved. The germline gives CDR1 PRHDT, CDR2 FYEKMQ (reference sequence). There are 14 residues in the CDR3. Trimming removed 0 bases from V and 2 bases from J, with 7 bases in between. Here the CDR3 reads CASSLGRQNTEAFF. CDR3 coding DNA: TGTGCCAGCAGCTTAGGGCGACAAAACACTGAAGCTTTCTTT.

This chain connects TRBV7-2 to TRBJ2-2; a possible D gene is TRBD1 (5 bases). Germline V gives CDR1 SGHTA, CDR2 FQGNSA. The CDR3 has 15 amino acids. With 3 bases removed from V and 5 bases from J, the gap between germline ends came to 13 bases. The CDR3 bases are TGTGCCAGCAGCTTCGACAGCCCAGGGACCGGGGAGCTGTTTTTT. Translated: CASSFDSPGTGELFF.

On this clone: The junction does not match germline at one end; this may be a read error. The chain carries TRBV28 and TRBJ1-2, with a tentative D call TRBD1 (6 bases). The CDR3 sequence is 14 residues long. The germline V gene has CDR1 MDHEN and CDR2 SYDVKM. The CDR3 sequence: CASSVPGGRDGYTF. The CDR3 bases are TGTGCCAGCAGTGTCCCGGGGGGCCGGGATGGGTACACCTTC.

The J gene is TRBJ2-4, the V gene TRBV11-2; 10 nucleotides align to TRBD2. Germline V lookup: CDR1 SGHAT, CDR2 FQNNGV. With V trimmed by 5 bases and J by 4 bases, 5 bases remained unmatched. The CDR3 runs 15 residues. The CDR3 nucleotides are TGTGCCAGCAGCCCGCGGACTAGCGGAAAAAACATTCAGTACTTC. It translates to CASSPRTSGKNIQYF.

The V call is TRBV2, the J call TRBJ2-7; TRBD1 aligns across 7 bases. CDR1 SNHLY and CDR2 FYNNEI come from the germline V gene. V dropped 5 bases and J dropped 2; count of bases not matched to a gene: 6. The CDR3 totals 14 residues. CDR3 amino acids: CASSFSTGPYEQYF. CDR3 nucleotide sequence: TGTGCCAGCAGTTTTTCGACAGGGCCCTACGAGCAGTACTTC.

The chain employs TRBV19 and TRBJ2-7, with 10 nucleotides matching TRBD2. This CDR3 has 15 amino acids. The V and J ends lost 2 bases and 0 bases, in that order; junction bases with no gene match: 1. Germline assignment: CDR1 LNHDA and CDR2 SQIVND (reference sequence). The CDR3 sequence is CASSIRLAGSYEQYF. The CDR3 nucleotides are TGTGCCAGTAGTATACGACTAGCGGGCTCCTACGAGCAGTACTTC.

This chain links TRBV6-5 with TRBJ1-6, with D unresolved. The CDR3 is 12 residues long. CDR1 MNHEY and CDR2 SVGAGI come from the germline V gene. V dropped 7 bases and J dropped 7 bases, with 8 bases sitting between them. CDR3 sequence (DNA): TGTGCCAGCACGATGAACAATTCACCCCTCCACTTT. Protein: CASTMNNSPLHF.

This chain connects TRBV7-6 to TRBJ2-1; 8 bases agree with TRBD2. The V gene's germline CDR1 is SGHVS and CDR2 FNYEAQ. The V segment lost 6 bases and the J segment 10 bases; nucleotides outside the gene matches: 8. The length of the CDR3 is 13 residues. The CDR3 reads CASSDSGIGEQFF. CDR3 DNA sequence: TGTGCCAGCAGTGATAGCGGGATAGGGGAGCAGTTCTTC.

The chain couples TRBV14 to TRBJ2-1; 8 bases are a match to TRBD1. Losses at the gene ends were 1 base for V and 9 bases for J; bases not matched to a gene: 11. Germline loops: CDR1 SGHDN, CDR2 FVKESK. CDR3 size: 16 residues. The DNA of the CDR3 is TGTGCCAGCAGCCAAGTCGTCAGGGGGCTATATGGTGAGCAGTTCTTC. It is translated as CASSQVVRGLYGEQFF.

The chain couples TRBV5-5 to TRBJ2-5; no definite D call. Germline V lookup: CDR1 SGHKS, CDR2 YYEKEE (reference sequence). V lost 0 bases to trimming and J lost 0 bases, with 6 bases between them. The length of the CDR3 is 14 residues. CDR3 region: CASSLDGYQETQYF. Here the CDR3 DNA reads TGTGCCAGCAGCTTGGATGGGTACCAAGAGACCCAGTACTTC.

This sequence joins TRBV6-1 and TRBJ2-7; 9 nucleotides align to TRBD1. The CDR3 is 15 residues long. Unmatched junction bases numbered 9, after V lost 6 bases and J lost 3 bases. Germline V gene sequence: CDR1 MNHNS, CDR2 SASEGT. The CDR3 sequence is CASRRGQGGGYEQYF. Here the CDR3 DNA reads TGTGCCAGCAGACGGGGACAGGGAGGCGGCTACGAGCAGTACTTC.

This rearrangement joins TRBV5-6 to TRBJ2-7; D is perhaps TRBD1 (6 bases). V dropped 2 bases and J dropped 4 bases, with 13 bases sitting between them. The CDR3 extends over 14 amino acids. Per the germline V gene, CDR1 is SGHDT and CDR2 is YYEEEE. CDR3 sequence: CASSLRDTEYEQYF. CDR3 nucleotide sequence: TGTGCCAGCAGCTTAAGGGACACGGAATACGAGCAGTACTTC. Looking up the rest from reference TRBV5-6 and TRBJ2-7 gives the full variable domain: DAGVTQSPTHLIKTRGQQVTLRCSPKSGHDTVSWYQQALGQGPQFIFQYYEEEERQRGNFPDRFSGHQFPNYSSELNVNALLLGDSALYLCASSLRDTEYEQYFGPGTRLTVT.

The CDR3 DNA reads TGTGCTAGTGGTTGGGGACTAGCCACAGATACGCAGTATTTT. As protein: CASGWGLATDTQYF. V gene TRBV12-5 combines with J gene TRBJ2-3; 9 bases are shared with TRBD2. J was trimmed by 2 bases and V by 4 bases; bases with no gene match: 1. The germline V gene encodes CDR1 LGHNT and CDR2 FRNRAP. CDR3 length: 14 amino acids.

The chain uses TRBV6-6 and TRBJ1-2; 9 bases map to TRBD1. Germline V lookup: CDR1 MNHNY, CDR2 SVGAGI (reference sequence). CDR3 length: 14 amino acids. The ends lost 4 bases at V and 7 bases at J; junction bases unmatched: 7. CDR3 nucleotides: TGTGCCAGCAGTTCCCCGGGACAGGGTAGTGGCTACACCTTC. Its protein is CASSSPGQGSGYTF.